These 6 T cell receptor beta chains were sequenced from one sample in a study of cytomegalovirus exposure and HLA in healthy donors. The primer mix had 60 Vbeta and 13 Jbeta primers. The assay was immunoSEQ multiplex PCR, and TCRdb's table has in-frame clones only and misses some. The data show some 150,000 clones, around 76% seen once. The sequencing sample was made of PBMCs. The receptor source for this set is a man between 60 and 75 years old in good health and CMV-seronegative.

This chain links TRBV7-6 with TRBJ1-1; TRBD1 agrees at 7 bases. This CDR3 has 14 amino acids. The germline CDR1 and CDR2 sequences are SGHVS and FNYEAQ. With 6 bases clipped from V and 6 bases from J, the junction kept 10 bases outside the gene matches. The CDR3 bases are TGTGCCAGCAGTGTCGACAGGGATCTCGCTGAAGCTTTCTTT. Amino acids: CASSVDRDLAEAFF.

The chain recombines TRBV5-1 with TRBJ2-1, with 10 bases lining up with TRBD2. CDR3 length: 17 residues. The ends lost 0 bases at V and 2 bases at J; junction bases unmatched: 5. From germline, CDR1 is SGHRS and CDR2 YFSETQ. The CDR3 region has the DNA TGCGCCAGCAGCTTGGTTCGAGCGGGAGGGACCTACAATGAGCAGTTCTTC. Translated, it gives CASSLVRAGGTYNEQFF.

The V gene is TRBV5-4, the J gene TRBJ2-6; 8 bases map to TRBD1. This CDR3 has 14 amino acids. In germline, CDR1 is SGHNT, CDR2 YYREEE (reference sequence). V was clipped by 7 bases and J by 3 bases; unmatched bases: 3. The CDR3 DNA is TGTGCCAGCCAGGGGGCAAGTGGGGCCAACGTCCTGACTTTC. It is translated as CASQGASGANVLTF.

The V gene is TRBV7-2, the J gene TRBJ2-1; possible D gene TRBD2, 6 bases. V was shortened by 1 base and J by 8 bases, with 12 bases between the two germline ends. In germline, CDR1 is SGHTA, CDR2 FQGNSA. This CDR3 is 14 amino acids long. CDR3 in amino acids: CASSLGSSVDEQFF. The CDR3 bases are TGTGCCAGCAGCTTAGGGTCTAGCGTAGATGAGCAGTTCTTC.

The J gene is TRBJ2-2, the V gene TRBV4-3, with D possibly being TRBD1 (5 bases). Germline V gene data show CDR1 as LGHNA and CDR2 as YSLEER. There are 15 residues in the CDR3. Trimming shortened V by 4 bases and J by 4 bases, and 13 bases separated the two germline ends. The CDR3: CASSRGREVTGELFF. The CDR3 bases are TGCGCCAGCAGCCGGGGCAGGGAAGTCACCGGGGAGCTGTTTTTT.

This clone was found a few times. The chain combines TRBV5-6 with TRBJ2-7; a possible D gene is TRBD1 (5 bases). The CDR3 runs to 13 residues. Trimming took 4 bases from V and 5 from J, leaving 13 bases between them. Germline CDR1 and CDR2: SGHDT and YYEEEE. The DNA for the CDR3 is TGTGCCAGCAGCCTCCCAGGGCAAGACGAGCAGTACTTC. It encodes CASSLPGQDEQYF.